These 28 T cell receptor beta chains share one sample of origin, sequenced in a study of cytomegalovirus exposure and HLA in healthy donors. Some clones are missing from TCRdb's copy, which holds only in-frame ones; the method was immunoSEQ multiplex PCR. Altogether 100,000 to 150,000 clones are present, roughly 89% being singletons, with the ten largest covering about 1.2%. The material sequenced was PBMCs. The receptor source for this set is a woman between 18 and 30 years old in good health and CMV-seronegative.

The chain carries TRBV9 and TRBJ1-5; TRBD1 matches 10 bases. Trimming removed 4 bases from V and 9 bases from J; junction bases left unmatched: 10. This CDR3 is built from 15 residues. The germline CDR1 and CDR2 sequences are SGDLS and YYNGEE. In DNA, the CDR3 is TGTGCCAGCAGCACAACGACAGGGGGCGATGTGCCCCAGCATTTT. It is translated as CASSTTTGGDVPQHF.

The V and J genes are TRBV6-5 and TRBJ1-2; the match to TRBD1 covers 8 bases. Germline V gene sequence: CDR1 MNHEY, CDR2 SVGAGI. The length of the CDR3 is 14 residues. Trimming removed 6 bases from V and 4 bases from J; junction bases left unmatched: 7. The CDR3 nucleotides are TGTGCCAGCAGGAGGGGACAGGCTTCCTATGGCTACACCTTC. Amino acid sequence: CASRRGQASYGYTF.

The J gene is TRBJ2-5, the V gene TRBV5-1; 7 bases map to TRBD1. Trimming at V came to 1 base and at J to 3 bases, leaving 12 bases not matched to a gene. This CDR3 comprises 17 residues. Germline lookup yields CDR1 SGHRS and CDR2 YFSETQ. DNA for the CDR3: TGCGCCAGCAGCTTGTTAGTCCTCGGGACAGTCGAAGAGACCCAGTACTTC. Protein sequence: CASSLLVLGTVEETQYF.

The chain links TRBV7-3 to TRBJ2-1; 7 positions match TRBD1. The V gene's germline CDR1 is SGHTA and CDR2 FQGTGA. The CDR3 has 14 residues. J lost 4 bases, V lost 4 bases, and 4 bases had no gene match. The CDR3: CASSSGQVYNEQFF. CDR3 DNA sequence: TGTGCCAGCAGCTCTGGACAGGTTTACAATGAGCAGTTCTTC.

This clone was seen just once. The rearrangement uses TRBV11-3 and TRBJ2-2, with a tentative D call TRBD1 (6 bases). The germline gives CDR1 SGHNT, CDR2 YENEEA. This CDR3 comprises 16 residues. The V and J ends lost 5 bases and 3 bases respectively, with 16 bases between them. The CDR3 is CASSPTGQTHTGELFF. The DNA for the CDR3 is TGTGCCAGCAGCCCGACGGGACAAACACACACCGGGGAGCTGTTTTTT.

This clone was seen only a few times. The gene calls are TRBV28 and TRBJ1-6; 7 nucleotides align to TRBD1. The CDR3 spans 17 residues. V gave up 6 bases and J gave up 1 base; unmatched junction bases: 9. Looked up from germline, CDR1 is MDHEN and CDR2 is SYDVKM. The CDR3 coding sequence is TGTGCCAGCAGATCCGACAGGGCGGGATCCTATAATTCACCCCTCCACTTT. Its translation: CASRSDRAGSYNSPLHF.

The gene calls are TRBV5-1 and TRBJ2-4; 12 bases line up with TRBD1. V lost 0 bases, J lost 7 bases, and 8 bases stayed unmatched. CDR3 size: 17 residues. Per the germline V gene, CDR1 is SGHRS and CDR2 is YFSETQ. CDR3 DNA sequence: TGCGCCAGCAGCTTGGAGGGACAGGGGGCCGCGAGGAACATTCAGTACTTC. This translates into CASSLEGQGAARNIQYF.

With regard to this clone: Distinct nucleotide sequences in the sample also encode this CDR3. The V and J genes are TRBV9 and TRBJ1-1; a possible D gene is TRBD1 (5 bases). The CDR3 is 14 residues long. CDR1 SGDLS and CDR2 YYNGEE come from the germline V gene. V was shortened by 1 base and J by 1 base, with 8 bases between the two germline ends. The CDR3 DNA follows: TGTGCCAGCAGCGTAAGGGGCCAGAACACTGAAGCTTTCTTT. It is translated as CASSVRGQNTEAFF.

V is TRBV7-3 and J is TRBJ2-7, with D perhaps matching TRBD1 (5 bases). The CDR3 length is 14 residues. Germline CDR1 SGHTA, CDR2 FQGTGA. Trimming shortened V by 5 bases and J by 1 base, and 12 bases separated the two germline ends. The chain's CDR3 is CASSPRQPSYEQYF. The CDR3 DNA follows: TGTGCCAGCAGCCCGAGACAGCCTTCCTACGAGCAGTACTTC.

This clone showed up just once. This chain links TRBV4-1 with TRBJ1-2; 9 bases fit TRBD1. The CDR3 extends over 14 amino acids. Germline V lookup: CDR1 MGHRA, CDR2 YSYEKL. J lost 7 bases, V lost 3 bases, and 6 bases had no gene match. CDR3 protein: CASSQPGQGGGYTF. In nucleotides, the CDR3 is TGCGCCAGCAGCCAGCCGGGACAGGGAGGTGGCTACACCTTC.

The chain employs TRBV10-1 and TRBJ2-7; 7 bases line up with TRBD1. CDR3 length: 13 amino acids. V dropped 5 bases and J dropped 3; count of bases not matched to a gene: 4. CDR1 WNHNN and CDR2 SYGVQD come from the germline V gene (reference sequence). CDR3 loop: CASSYGQDYEQYF. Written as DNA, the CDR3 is TGCGCCAGCAGTTACGGACAGGACTACGAGCAGTACTTC.

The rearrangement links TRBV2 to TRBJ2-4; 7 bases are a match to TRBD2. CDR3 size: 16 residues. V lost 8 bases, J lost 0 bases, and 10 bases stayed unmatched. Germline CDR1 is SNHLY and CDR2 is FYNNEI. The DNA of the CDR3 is TGTGCCAGCTTCCTGGGGGGGGTTTTAGCCAAAAACATTCAGTACTTC. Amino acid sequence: CASFLGGVLAKNIQYF.

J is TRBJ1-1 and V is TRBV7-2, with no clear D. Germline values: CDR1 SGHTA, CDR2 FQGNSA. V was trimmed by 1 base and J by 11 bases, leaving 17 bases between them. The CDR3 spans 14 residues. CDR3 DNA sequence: TGTGCCAGCAGCTTAGGAGTTAATGGGCAGGATGCTTTCTTT. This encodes CASSLGVNGQDAFF.

CDR3 loop: CASSPRQLQETQYF. The CDR3 DNA reads TGCGCCAGCAGCCCGCGACAGCTCCAAGAGACCCAGTACTTC. The V and J genes are TRBV4-1 and TRBJ2-5; a weak D match, TRBD1 (5 bases). Germline CDR1 reads MGHRA; CDR2 reads YSYEKL. There are 14 residues in the CDR3. V lost 4 bases to trimming and J lost 1 base, with 10 bases between them.

The CDR3 sequence is CASSPGTSKRSGANVLTF. The CDR3 nucleotides read TGTGCCAGCAGCCCGGGGACTAGCAAGCGCTCTGGGGCCAACGTCCTGACTTTC. The chain is built from TRBV5-4 and TRBJ2-6, with 9 positions matching TRBD2. Per the germline V gene, CDR1 is SGHNT and CDR2 is YYREEE (reference sequence). There are 18 residues in the CDR3. J gave up 0 bases and V 4 bases, and 8 bases lay outside the gene matches.

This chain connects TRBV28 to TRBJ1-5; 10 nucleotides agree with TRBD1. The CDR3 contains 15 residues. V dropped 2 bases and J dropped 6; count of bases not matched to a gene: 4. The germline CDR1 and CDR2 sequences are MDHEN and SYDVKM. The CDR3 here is CASSLRQGAIQPQHF. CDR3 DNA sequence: TGTGCCAGCAGTTTAAGACAGGGGGCAATTCAGCCCCAGCATTTT.

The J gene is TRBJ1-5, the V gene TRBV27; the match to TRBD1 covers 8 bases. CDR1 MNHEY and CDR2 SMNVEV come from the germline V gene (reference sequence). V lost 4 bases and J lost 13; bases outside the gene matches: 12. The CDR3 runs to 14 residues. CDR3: CASSSDLGQGAQHF. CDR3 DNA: TGTGCCAGCAGTTCAGACCTTGGACAGGGAGCACAGCATTTT.

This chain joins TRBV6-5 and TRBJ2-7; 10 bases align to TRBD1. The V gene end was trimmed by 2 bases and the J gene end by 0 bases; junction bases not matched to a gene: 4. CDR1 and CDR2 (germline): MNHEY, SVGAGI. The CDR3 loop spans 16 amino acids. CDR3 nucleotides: TGTGCCAGCAGTTACGGACAGGGGGATGTCTCCTACGAGCAGTACTTC. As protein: CASSYGQGDVSYEQYF.

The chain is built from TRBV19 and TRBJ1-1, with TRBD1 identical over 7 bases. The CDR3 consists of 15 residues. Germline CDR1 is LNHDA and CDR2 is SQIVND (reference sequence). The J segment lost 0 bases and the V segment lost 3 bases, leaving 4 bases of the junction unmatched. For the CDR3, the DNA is TGTGCCAGTAGTATGACAGGGTATCTGAACACTGAAGCTTTCTTT. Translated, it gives CASSMTGYLNTEAFF.

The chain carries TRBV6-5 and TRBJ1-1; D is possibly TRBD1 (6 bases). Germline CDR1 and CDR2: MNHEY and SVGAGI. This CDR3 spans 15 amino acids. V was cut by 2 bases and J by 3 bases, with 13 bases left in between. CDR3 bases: TGTGCCAGCAGTTACGCGTTAACAGGGCACACTGAAGCTTTCTTT. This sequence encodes CASSYALTGHTEAFF.

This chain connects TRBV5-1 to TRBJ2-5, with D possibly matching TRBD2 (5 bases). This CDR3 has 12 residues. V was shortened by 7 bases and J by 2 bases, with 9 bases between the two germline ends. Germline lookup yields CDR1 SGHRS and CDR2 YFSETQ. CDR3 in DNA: TGCGCCAGCGGCCCGGGGCAAGAGACCCAGTACTTC. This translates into CASGPGQETQYF.

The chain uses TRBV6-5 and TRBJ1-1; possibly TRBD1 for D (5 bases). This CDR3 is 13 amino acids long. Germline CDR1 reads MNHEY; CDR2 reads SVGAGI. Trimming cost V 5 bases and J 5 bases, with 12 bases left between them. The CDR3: CASSPGGVTEAFF. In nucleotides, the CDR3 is TGTGCCAGCAGTCCGGGGGGAGTGACTGAAGCTTTCTTT.

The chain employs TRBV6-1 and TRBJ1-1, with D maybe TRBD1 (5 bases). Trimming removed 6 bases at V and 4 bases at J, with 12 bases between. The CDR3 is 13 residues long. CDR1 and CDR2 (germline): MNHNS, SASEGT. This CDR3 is CASSWGGGTEAFF. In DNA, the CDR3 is TGTGCCAGCAGCTGGGGCGGGGGCACTGAAGCTTTCTTT.

The CDR3 DNA reads as TGTGCCAGCAGCAAAACGGATCAGCCCCAGCATTTT. Amino acids: CASSKTDQPQHF. This chain joins TRBV21-1 and TRBJ1-5. TRBV21-1 is annotated as a pseudogene. This CDR3 has 12 residues.

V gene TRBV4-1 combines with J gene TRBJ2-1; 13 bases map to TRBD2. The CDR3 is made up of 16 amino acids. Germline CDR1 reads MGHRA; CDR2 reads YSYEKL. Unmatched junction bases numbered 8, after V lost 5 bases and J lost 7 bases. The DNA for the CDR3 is TGCGCCAGCAGCTTAGCGGAGACTAGCGGGGGGAATGAGCAGTTCTTC. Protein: CASSLAETSGGNEQFF.

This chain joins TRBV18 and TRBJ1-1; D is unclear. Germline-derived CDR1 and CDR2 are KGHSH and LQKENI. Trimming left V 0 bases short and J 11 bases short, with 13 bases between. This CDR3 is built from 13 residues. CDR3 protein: CASSPPGGLGAFF. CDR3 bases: TGTGCCAGCTCACCACCTGGAGGGCTGGGCGCTTTCTTT.

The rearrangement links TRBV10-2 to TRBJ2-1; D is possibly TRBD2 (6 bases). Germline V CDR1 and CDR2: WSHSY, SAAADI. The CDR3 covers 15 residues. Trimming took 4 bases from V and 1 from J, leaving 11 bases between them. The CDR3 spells CASSGGGASYNEQFF. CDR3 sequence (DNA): TGCGCCAGCAGTGGAGGCGGGGCTTCCTACAATGAGCAGTTCTTC.

CDR3 protein: CASSSPRRNYGYTF. CDR3 nucleotide sequence: TGTGCCAGCAGCTCCCCTAGGCGGAACTATGGCTACACCTTC. The V gene is TRBV9, the J gene TRBJ1-2; D is ambiguous. The germline V gene encodes CDR1 SGDLS and CDR2 YYNGEE. CDR3 size: 14 residues. Trimming shortened V by 4 bases and J by 2 bases, and 12 bases separated the two germline ends.